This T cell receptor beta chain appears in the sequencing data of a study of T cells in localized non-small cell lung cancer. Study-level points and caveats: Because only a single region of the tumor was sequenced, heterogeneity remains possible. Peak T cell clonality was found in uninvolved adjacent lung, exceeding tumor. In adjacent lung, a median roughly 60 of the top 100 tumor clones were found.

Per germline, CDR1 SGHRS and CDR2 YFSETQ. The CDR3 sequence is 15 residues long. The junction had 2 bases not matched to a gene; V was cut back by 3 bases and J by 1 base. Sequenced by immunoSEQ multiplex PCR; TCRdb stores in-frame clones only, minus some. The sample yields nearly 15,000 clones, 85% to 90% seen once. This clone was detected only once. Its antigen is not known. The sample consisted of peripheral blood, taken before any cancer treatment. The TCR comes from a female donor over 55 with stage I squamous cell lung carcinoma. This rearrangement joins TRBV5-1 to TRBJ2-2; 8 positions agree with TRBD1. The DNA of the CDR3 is TGCGCCAGCAGCTCAGGGGGCGGGAACACCGGGGAGCTGTTTTTT. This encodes CASSSGGGNTGELFF.